A single sample is the source of the 24 T cell receptor beta chains below, sequenced in a study of early T cells in non-severe SARS-CoV-2 infection listed by TCRdb under 2021. The library was made by 5' RACE. Sequencing instrument: NextSeq 500. In-frame beta chains were kept once TCRdb had trimmed the public reads at Q25 with fastp and called clones with MiXCR. Each CDR3 protein gets just one entry, which takes the most common genes and DNA from the rows behind it. The sample table shows 77,000 or so distinct CDR3 sequences, and approximately 14% are seen once. The biggest ten clones account for around 3.6% of the sample. The material was whole blood, obtained at baseline. These receptors were taken from an adult who was a healthcare worker with PCR-confirmed SARS-CoV-2 infection or an uninfected control (not recorded which).

This clonotype showed up many times. V is TRBV27 and J is TRBJ1-5, with D tentatively TRBD1 (6 bases). Trimming removed 2 bases at V and 5 bases at J, with 7 bases between. Germline values: CDR1 MNHEY, CDR2 SMNVEV (reference sequence). This CDR3 has 13 residues. The DNA of the CDR3 is TGTGCCAGCAGTTTAGAGGGGGATCAGCCCCAGCATTTT. Its translation is CASSLEGDQPQHF.

This clonotype was seen many times. The chain uses TRBV29-1 and TRBJ2-3, with TRBD1 matching over 8 bases. J gave up 3 bases and V 6 bases, and 5 bases lay outside the gene matches. The CDR3 is made up of 13 amino acids. Germline CDR1 and CDR2: SQVTM and ANQGSEA. DNA for the CDR3: TGCAGCGTCGACAGGGGAGGAACAGATACGCAGTATTTT. Its translation is CSVDRGGTDTQYF.

The sample holds many counts of this clonotype. This chain uses TRBV20-1 with TRBJ1-2, with D perhaps TRBD1 (6 bases). The CDR3 is made up of 14 amino acids. V was shortened by 1 base and J by 8 bases, with 17 bases between the two germline ends. Germline values: CDR1 DFQATT, CDR2 SNEGSKA (reference sequence). In nucleotides, the CDR3 is TGCAGTGCTAGAGCCCTCCGGGGGGCGAGCGGCTACACCTTC. Translating gives CSARALRGASGYTF.

This clonotype was detected a few times. The chain uses TRBV11-2 and TRBJ2-3, with D unclear. The CDR3 sequence is 14 residues long. With 5 bases removed from V and 5 bases from J, the gap between germline ends came to 14 bases. CDR1 and CDR2 from the germline V gene are SGHAT and FQNNGV. The DNA for the CDR3 is TGTGCCAGCAGCCCCAGGCAAAGAGAAGATACGCAGTATTTT. This encodes CASSPRQREDTQYF. Supplemented by reference TRBV11-2 and TRBJ2-3, the full variable domain reads EAGVAQSPRYKIIEKRQSVAFWCNPISGHATLYWYQQILGQGPKLLIQFQNNGVVDDSQLPKDRFSAERLKGVDSTLKIQPAKLEDSAVYLCASSPRQREDTQYFGPGTRLTVL.

This clonotype has a handful of counts. This chain joins TRBV11-2 and TRBJ2-3; D possibly matches TRBD1 or TRBD2 (5 bases each). Trimming removed 5 bases from V and 7 bases from J, with 16 bases in between. Per germline, CDR1 SGHAT and CDR2 FQNNGV. This CDR3 has 14 amino acids. This CDR3 is CASSPEGYTNTQYF. The DNA for the CDR3 is TGTGCCAGCAGCCCTGAGGGGTACACGAATACGCAGTATTTT.

This clonotype was counted a few times. The chain is built from TRBV21-1 and TRBJ2-1; the table names TRBD2, a call not compared with the DNA. TRBV21-1 is a listed pseudogene. The CDR3 length is 18 residues. CDR3 amino acids: CASSSRLAGGIQCNEQFF. CDR3 in DNA: TGTGCCAGCAGCTCCCGACTAGCGGGAGGTATCCAGTGCAATGAGCAGTTCTTC.

V usage is TRBV6-6 and J usage is TRBJ1-5; D unresolved. V lost 8 bases and J lost 4, with 18 bases in between. Germline CDR1 and CDR2: MNHNY and SVGAGI (reference sequence). There are 15 residues in the CDR3. DNA of the CDR3: TGTGCCAGCGATCGTGATGGGATGCGGAATCAGCCCCAGCATTTT. Its protein product is CASDRDGMRNQPQHF.

In its sample, this clonotype was seen a few times. CDR3 bases: TGTGCCAGCAGCCGGGACAGGGGGCTAGAGACCCAGTACTTC. This translates into CASSRDRGLETQYF. V usage is TRBV7-9 and J usage is TRBJ2-5, with TRBD1 matching over 12 bases. The CDR3 length is 14 residues. CDR1 is SEHNR, CDR2 FQNEAQ, per germline (reference sequence). V was clipped by 5 bases and J by 4 bases; unmatched bases: 2.

This clonotype showed up just a few times. The rearrangement joins TRBV20-1 to TRBJ2-3; TRBD2 agrees at 11 bases. Germline V gene data show CDR1 as DFQATT and CDR2 as SNEGSKA (reference sequence). The CDR3 is 15 residues long. V dropped 2 bases and J dropped 5; count of bases not matched to a gene: 6. CDR3 bases: TGCAGTGCTAGATGGGCCCTAGCGGGAGGAGATACGCAGTATTTT. Protein: CSARWALAGGDTQYF.

The rearrangement uses TRBV5-1 and TRBJ2-2; TRBD2 matches 11 bases. Per the germline V gene, CDR1 is SGHRS and CDR2 is YFSETQ. This CDR3 is built from 15 residues. Unmatched junction bases numbered 4, after V lost 4 bases and J lost 5 bases. CDR3 nucleotide sequence: TGCGCCAGCAGCCCAGGGACTAGCGGAACCGGGGAGCTGTTTTTT. Protein product: CASSPGTSGTGELFF.

This clonotype was seen only a few times. This rearrangement joins TRBV7-2 to TRBJ2-7, with 16 nucleotides matching TRBD2. Germline V CDR1 and CDR2: SGHTA, FQGNSA. The J segment lost 4 bases and the V segment lost 6 bases, leaving 3 bases of the junction unmatched. The CDR3 has 15 amino acids. Here the CDR3 reads CASRPGLAGGYEQYF. The CDR3 DNA reads TGTGCCAGCAGACCGGGACTAGCGGGAGGGTACGAGCAGTACTTC.

This clonotype was seen more than once but under ten times. The rearrangement joins TRBV7-8 to TRBJ2-3; D perhaps matches TRBD2 (6 bases). Germline lookup yields CDR1 SGHVS and CDR2 FQNEAQ. The CDR3 runs 16 residues. The ends were cut back, 1 base at V and 5 bases at J, with 16 bases in the middle. The CDR3 region has the DNA TGTGCCAGCAGCTTAGGAGGCGGGAAAGGGGAAGATACGCAGTATTTT. Translated, it gives CASSLGGGKGEDTQYF.

Ten or more counts support this clonotype. The rearrangement joins TRBV20-1 to TRBJ2-7, with TRBD2 matching over 8 bases. CDR3 length: 13 residues. Germline V gene sequence: CDR1 DFQATT, CDR2 SNEGSKA (reference sequence). The V and J ends lost 6 bases and 6 bases, in that order; junction bases with no gene match: 10. The CDR3 sequence is CSATSGRFREQYF. The CDR3 DNA follows: TGCAGTGCCACGAGCGGGAGATTTCGCGAGCAGTACTTC.

This clonotype was detected many times. This chain connects TRBV29-1 to TRBJ2-1, with 7 bases lining up with TRBD2. The CDR3 has 14 residues. Germline lookup yields CDR1 SQVTM and CDR2 ANQGSEA. Trimming removed 7 bases from V and 2 bases from J; junction bases left unmatched: 8. The CDR3 loop reads CSGMAGVAYNEQFF. CDR3 nucleotide sequence: TGCAGCGGGATGGCGGGAGTCGCCTACAATGAGCAGTTCTTC.

On this clonotype: A much larger clone sits a single nucleotide away, making a read error possible. J is TRBJ2-1 and V is TRBV7-6, with 10 bases lining up with TRBD1. This CDR3 has 15 residues. V was pared by 6 bases and J by 8 bases, with 10 bases of the junction left unmatched. Germline-derived CDR1 and CDR2 are SGHVS and FNYEAQ. This CDR3 is CASSSDRGPHYEQFF. CDR3 sequence (DNA): TGTGCCAGCAGTTCCGACAGGGGGCCTCACTATGAGCAGTTCTTC.

This clonotype has at least ten counts. V and J are TRBV3-1 and TRBJ2-2; no firm D call. CDR3 length: 13 residues. CDR1 and CDR2 (germline): LGHDT, YNNKEL (reference sequence). V lost 1 base to trimming and J lost 4 bases, with 4 bases between them. CDR3 protein: CASSQVRTGELFF. The CDR3 DNA sequence: TGTGCCAGCAGCCAAGTCCGCACCGGGGAGCTGTTTTTT.

This chain uses TRBV5-6 with TRBJ2-1; 9 bases are shared with TRBD2. In germline, CDR1 is SGHDT, CDR2 YYEEEE. The CDR3 covers 16 residues. With 1 base clipped from V and 7 bases from J, the junction kept 9 bases outside the gene matches. The CDR3 region has the DNA TGTGCCAGCAGCTTGTCCAGCGGGAGGTTCACTAATGAGCAGTTCTTC. Translated: CASSLSSGRFTNEQFF.

This clonotype was counted between two and nine times. The genes are TRBV4-2 and TRBJ2-6, with 9 bases fitting TRBD1. The CDR3 totals 17 residues. Germline CDR1 LGHNA, CDR2 YNFKEQ. The V and J ends lost 1 base and 4 bases, in that order; junction bases with no gene match: 5. Written as DNA, the CDR3 is TGTGCCAGCAGCCAAGGGGACAGGGTGGCCGGGGCCAACGTCCTGACTTTC. Translated: CASSQGDRVAGANVLTF.

CDR3: CSAEQQRSGNTIYF. CDR3 coding DNA: TGCAGTGCAGAACAACAACGCTCTGGAAACACCATATATTTT. The V and J genes are TRBV20-1 and TRBJ1-3; no definite D call. V lost 6 bases and J 0 bases, leaving 12 bases between the germline ends. This CDR3 is 14 amino acids long. Germline V CDR1 and CDR2: DFQATT, SNEGSKA (reference sequence).

This clonotype has ten or more counts. One end of the junction does not line up with germline, which may come from a read error. The V call is TRBV19, the J call TRBJ2-2; tentatively, D is TRBD1 (7 bases). Germline CDR1 and CDR2: LNHDA and SQIVND (reference sequence). This CDR3 comprises 17 residues. The CDR3 nucleotides read TGTGCCAGTAGTCTAGATCACAGGGGAGGAACCGGCGGGGAGCTGTTTTTT. It encodes CASSLDHRGGTGGELFF.

The rearrangement joins TRBV2 to TRBJ2-1, with D perhaps matching TRBD1 (5 bases). The V gene lost 6 bases and the J gene lost 3 bases, with 9 bases spanning the gap. The CDR3 runs to 13 residues. Germline CDR1 reads SNHLY; CDR2 reads FYNNEI. CDR3 DNA sequence: TGTGCCAGCAGCAGGGATGACTACAATGAGCAGTTCTTC. Its protein is CASSRDDYNEQFF.

This clonotype was seen a handful of times. The J gene is TRBJ2-5, the V gene TRBV7-9, with D tentatively TRBD1 (6 bases). Germline V lookup: CDR1 SEHNR, CDR2 FQNEAQ (reference sequence). V lost 5 bases to trimming and J lost 2 bases, with 12 bases between them. The CDR3 has 14 residues. The CDR3 coding sequence is TGTGCCAGCAGCACCACAGGGTTTCAAGAGACCCAGTACTTC. Amino acid sequence: CASSTTGFQETQYF.

A note on this clonotype: The conserved phenylalanine or tryptophan is not found at the CDR3 terminus, so this likely reflects a read error. The chain joins TRBV29-1 to TRBJ2-7; D not certain. V gave up 5 bases and J gave up 0 bases, with 5 bases separating them. This CDR3 has 11 amino acids. Germline V CDR1 and CDR2: SQVTM, ANQGSEA. The CDR3 protein is CSVSSSYEQYL. The CDR3 DNA follows: TGCAGCGTTTCGAGCTCCTACGAGCAGTACTTG.

Many counts were recorded for this clonotype. V usage is TRBV11-2 and J usage is TRBJ1-1; D is perhaps TRBD1 (5 bases). Germline CDR1 is SGHAT and CDR2 is FQNNGV. The V gene lost 3 bases and the J gene lost 5 bases, with 19 bases spanning the gap. The CDR3 sequence is 16 residues long. CDR3 in DNA: TGTGCCAGCAGCTTTAGCCCAGGGAGGTGGGGGACTGAAGCTTTCTTT. Residues: CASSFSPGRWGTEAFF.